Listed below are T cell receptor beta chains from one sample, sequenced in a study of blood T cell repertoires in COVID-19. Profiling relied on immunoSEQ multiplex PCR, and the TCRdb table lists in-frame clones only, not all of them. Of around 300,000 clones in the sample, around 92% are singletons; the top ten hold roughly 1.9%. Sequencing used PBMCs or T cells enriched from blood (not recorded which). These receptor sequences come from a woman in her fifties or sixties who had recovered from COVID-19. Both conserved end residues are part of each CDR3. The D gene is left open where the match is weak.

D	V	J	CDR3
NA	TRBV7-9	TRBJ1-2	CASSSGEVGGSYGYTF
TRBD1	TRBV5-5	TRBJ2-2	CASSPPGQFYTGELFF
TRBD1	TRBV10-3	TRBJ1-6	CAISPQTGNNSPLHF
TRBD2	TRBV3-1/TRBV3-2	TRBJ2-1	CASSHRTSGGSSYNEQFF
NA	TRBV11-2	TRBJ1-2	CASSFIHGGRIDYGYTF
NA	TRBV19	TRBJ2-5	CASRTTATQETQYF
NA	TRBV10-3	TRBJ1-6	CAIRGRQYNSPLHF
NA	TRBV18	TRBJ1-1	CASSRLWDTEAFF
NA	TRBV4-1	TRBJ2-1	CASSQGGGWGEQFF
NA	TRBV3-1/TRBV3-2	TRBJ2-7	CASSIHRDYEQYF
NA	TRBV2	TRBJ1-6	CASSDYHSPLHF
NA	TRBV30	TRBJ1-4	CASNRRGYEKLFF
TRBD1	TRBV6-4	TRBJ1-2	CASSEQHGQGHGYTF
TRBD1	TRBV19	TRBJ2-3	CASSIGDRPVDTQYF
NA	TRBV5-1	TRBJ1-4	CASSYGGVSEKLFF
NA	TRBV3-1/TRBV3-2	TRBJ2-6	CASSPRGSGANVLTF
NA	TRBV6-5	TRBJ1-1	CASSYAGRGGAFF
NA	TRBV7-9	TRBJ1-6	CASSLGEESPLHF
TRBD2	TRBV20-1	TRBJ2-3	CSASSSSGGTDTQYF
NA	TRBV27	TRBJ2-6	CASREEGIAGANVLTF
NA	TRBV2	TRBJ1-3	CASSEGWAGNTIYF
TRBD2	TRBV18	TRBJ2-5	CASSRASGQETQYF
TRBD1	TRBV5-1	TRBJ2-7	CASSVPQGAGYEQYF
TRBD2	TRBV5-1	TRBJ2-1	CASSLVAGSEEQFF
TRBD1	TRBV7-9	TRBJ1-2	CASSGQGWSGYTF
NA	TRBV30	TRBJ2-2	CAWGSGVGAGELFF
TRBD1	TRBV12-3/TRBV12-4	TRBJ2-5	CASSQGAKETQYF
TRBD1	TRBV5-6	TRBJ2-2	CASSYRTGGMTGELFF
NA	TRBV30	TRBJ1-2	CAWSDGWLGYTF
NA	TRBV19	TRBJ2-6	CASRGAANVLTF
TRBD2	TRBV5-6	TRBJ2-1	CASRTSGAYNEQFF
NA	TRBV5-1	TRBJ2-5	CASSLLAQETQYF
NA	TRBV5-1	TRBJ2-2	CASSLAQGNTGELFF
NA	TRBV28	TRBJ1-2	CASTARRLGGYTF
NA	TRBV6-5	TRBJ2-2	CASWGGVYAGELFF
NA	TRBV7-9	TRBJ1-2	CASSNAIRGYTF
NA	TRBV30	TRBJ1-1	CALASSTGSRAFF
TRBD1	TRBV5-1	TRBJ1-4	CASSPDRVDEKLFF
NA	TRBV5-6	TRBJ1-4	CASSGLGGSAEKLFF
NA	TRBV5-1	TRBJ2-2	CASSLEGQGPTGELFF
TRBD1	TRBV3-1/TRBV3-2	TRBJ2-5	CASSYRGPTQYF
TRBD1	TRBV3-1/TRBV3-2	TRBJ2-7	CASSFGQGDYEQYF
TRBD1	TRBV19	TRBJ1-5	CASSIGWTGSNQPQHF
NA	TRBV24-1	TRBJ2-3	CATEYTDTQYF
NA	TRBV18	TRBJ2-2	CASSSSSIPTGELFF
NA	TRBV29-1	TRBJ2-3	CSAKWGVADTQYF
TRBD2	TRBV19	TRBJ2-1	CASSFSGRGHNEQFF
NA	TRBV6-4	TRBJ2-3	CASSPTGGSHTDTQYF
NA	TRBV6-5	TRBJ2-3	CATRTPTDTQYF
NA	TRBV28	TRBJ2-1	CASSPRGWQFF
TRBD1	TRBV5-1	TRBJ1-4	CASSLARGDRNEKLFF
NA	TRBV11-3	TRBJ1-1	CASSWGQNTEAFF
NA	TRBV10-2	TRBJ2-1	CASSESLGGGPAAYNEQFF